This T cell receptor beta chain is drawn from a study of blood T cell repertoires in COVID-19. Study summary: The cDNA or gDNA used as material had been derived from T cells, B-cell-depleted T cells, or PBMCs.

Authors' methods: It was from reference gene primer amplification that nucleated cell counts were estimated. Assay used: immunoSEQ multiplex PCR; TCRdb lists only in-frame clones, some missing. D and trimming come from the DNA, and the V and J calls and clone size come from that table. The table records some 370,000 clones, about 87% of them present only once. Seattle cases were enrolled at active infection and followed longitudinally. V gave up 6 bases and J gave up 1 base; unmatched junction bases: 9. The CDR3 runs 16 residues. Germline V gene data show CDR1 as WSHSY and CDR2 as SAAADI. The specimen was peripheral blood. The receptor was isolated from a woman aged 25-40 years with COVID-19, enrolled during active disease. This chain uses TRBV10-2 with TRBJ2-1; 7 bases are shared with TRBD2. In DNA form, the CDR3 reads TGCGCCAGCAGCGGGGCTAGCGGAGAATCCTACAATGAGCAGTTCTTC. As protein: CASSGASGESYNEQFF.